This entry lists 13 T cell receptor beta chains sequenced from one sample in a study of PD-1 blockade in classical Hodgkin lymphoma. Time point denoted: cycle 4 day 1 (C4D1), after less than 7 weeks of nivolumab. Every patient was affected by relapse after autologous stem cell transplantation, while exposure to brentuximab vedotin was not uniform. The method was immunoSEQ multiplex PCR; TCRdb's version includes in-frame clones alone and lacks a portion of them. The data show over 70,000 clones, with 90% seen just once and about 2.9% held by the top ten. This material consisted of peripheral blood mononuclear cells (PBMCs), taken before the fourth cycle of nivolumab. The source of these receptors is a human donor with classical Hodgkin lymphoma.

The rearrangement uses TRBV30 and TRBJ2-2; weak D call: TRBD1 (6 bases). CDR1 is GTSNPN and CDR2 is SVGIG in the germline V gene (reference sequence). The CDR3 has 15 residues. V lost 1 base to trimming and J lost 9 bases, with 18 bases between them. CDR3 sequence reads: CAWSAPTGSAWELFF. CDR3 in DNA: TGTGCCTGGAGTGCTCCAACAGGGTCGGCCTGGGAGCTGTTTTTT.

J is TRBJ1-3 and V is TRBV10-2, with D perhaps TRBD1 (6 bases). The ends were cut back, 6 bases at V and 0 bases at J, with 12 bases in the middle. Germline V gene lookup returns CDR1 WSHSY and CDR2 SAAADI. The CDR3 covers 15 residues. In nucleotides, the CDR3 is TGCGCCAGCAGGCCGACAGGTTTCTCTGGAAACACCATATATTTT. This encodes CASRPTGFSGNTIYF.

This chain connects TRBV7-9 to TRBJ2-5; D gene ambiguous. Trimming removed 1 base at V and 7 bases at J, with 13 bases between. The germline gives CDR1 SEHNR, CDR2 FQNEAQ (reference sequence). This CDR3 region has 14 residues. The CDR3 region has the DNA TGTGCCAGCAGCTTAGGAGGCCCCAGAGGGACCCAGTACTTC. It translates to CASSLGGPRGTQYF.

The gene calls are TRBV4-2 and TRBJ1-2; D gene uncertain. Germline V lookup: CDR1 LGHNA, CDR2 YNFKEQ. V was clipped by 4 bases and J by 5 bases, with 11 bases between them. CDR3 length equals 13 residues. The CDR3 DNA reads as TGTGCCAGCAGCCCAGAGGGAGTATATGGCTACACCTTC. It specifies CASSPEGVYGYTF.

The rearrangement links TRBV5-1 to TRBJ1-4; 10 bases align to TRBD1. Germline V gene sequence: CDR1 SGHRS, CDR2 YFSETQ. Trimming at V came to 2 bases and at J to 8 bases, leaving 3 bases not matched to a gene. This CDR3 has 14 residues. For the CDR3, the DNA is TGCGCCAGCAGCTTCGGGGACAGGGGAGAAAAACTGTTTTTT. Its translation: CASSFGDRGEKLFF.

The V call is TRBV2, the J call TRBJ1-2; 9 nucleotides agree with TRBD1. The CDR3 covers 15 residues. From germline, CDR1 is SNHLY and CDR2 FYNNEI. The V gene end was trimmed by 6 bases and the J gene end by 6 bases; junction bases not matched to a gene: 11. The CDR3 DNA is TGTGCCAGCAGGGCCTCCCTCCGGGACAGGGATGGCTACACCTTC. Its translation is CASRASLRDRDGYTF. Variable domain in full (rest from reference TRBV2 and TRBJ1-2): EPEVTQTPSHQVTQMGQEVILRCVPISNHLYFYWYRQILGQKVEFLVSFYNNEISEKSEIFDDQFSVERPDGSNFTLKIRSTKLEDSAMYFCASRASLRDRDGYTFGSGTRLTVV.

This clone was detected once. The chain recombines TRBV7-2 with TRBJ2-5; TRBD2 matches at 7 bases. The DNA matches TRBJ2-7 better at its end, which makes the J call doubtful. This CDR3 spans 16 amino acids. Germline loops: CDR1 SGHTA, CDR2 FQGNSA. CDR3 amino acids: CASSLETLAEHYEQYF. The CDR3 region has the DNA TGTGCCAGCAGCTTAGAAACGCTAGCGGAACACTACGAGCAGTACTTC.

To note about this clone: Distinct nucleotide sequences in the sample also encode this CDR3. The chain is built from TRBV9 and TRBJ1-4, with 8 bases aligning to TRBD1. V lost 0 bases and J lost 6; bases outside the gene matches: 4. The germline CDR1 and CDR2 sequences are SGDLS and YYNGEE. The CDR3 runs to 15 residues. In nucleotides, the CDR3 is TGTGCCAGCAGCGTAGCCGGACAGGGCTATGAAAAACTGTTTTTT. Protein sequence: CASSVAGQGYEKLFF. The variable domain in full, with the rest retrieved from reference TRBV9 and TRBJ1-4, is DSGVTQTPKHLITATGQRVTLRCSPRSGDLSVYWYQQSLDQGLQFLIQYYNGEERAKGNILERFSAQQFPDLHSELNLSSLELGDSALYFCASSVAGQGYEKLFFGSGTQLSVL.

The chain combines TRBV2 with TRBJ2-1; TRBD1 agrees at 8 bases. This CDR3 region has 19 residues. Trimming cost V 6 bases and J 1 base; bases outside gene matches: 17. Germline lookup yields CDR1 SNHLY and CDR2 FYNNEI. The CDR3: CASSHSRTGPPFSYNEQFF. The CDR3, as DNA: TGTGCCAGCAGCCACAGTCGGACAGGGCCCCCGTTTTCCTACAATGAGCAGTTCTTC.

The rearrangement joins TRBV7-6 to TRBJ2-2, with D hard to call. Germline CDR1 reads SGHVS; CDR2 reads FNYEAQ. This CDR3 has 13 amino acids. The V and J ends lost 1 base and 6 bases respectively, with 6 bases between them. CDR3 nucleotides: TGTGCCAGCAGCTTAGTCGGTGCCGGGGAGCTGTTTTTT. It encodes CASSLVGAGELFF. Together with reference TRBV7-6 and TRBJ2-2, the CDR3 gives the full variable domain: GAGVSQSPRYKVTKRGQDVALRCDPISGHVSLYWYRQALGQGPEFLTYFNYEAQQDKSGLPNDRFSAERPEGSISTLTIQRTEQRDSAMYRCASSLVGAGELFFGEGSRLTVL.

The chain uses TRBV7-9 and TRBJ2-1; either TRBD1 or TRBD2 may fit D (5 bases each). The CDR3 length is 14 residues. Per germline, CDR1 SEHNR and CDR2 FQNEAQ (reference sequence). The germline V and J ends were trimmed by 5 bases and 8 bases, with 16 bases remaining between them. CDR3 loop: CASSLGSRGDEQFF. CDR3 in DNA: TGTGCCAGCAGCCTCGGGTCCCGAGGGGATGAGCAGTTCTTC.

The genes are TRBV7-9 and TRBJ1-2; D is unclear. This CDR3 contains 12 residues. The ends were cut back, 0 bases at V and 10 bases at J, with 9 bases in the middle. The V gene's germline CDR1 is SEHNR and CDR2 FQNEAQ (reference sequence). The CDR3 DNA is TGTGCCAGCAGCTTAGCGACGGCAGACTACACCTTC. It is translated as CASSLATADYTF.

The chain employs TRBV15 and TRBJ1-5, with a tentative D call TRBD1 (5 bases). Trimming shortened V by 3 bases and J by 6 bases, and 12 bases separated the two germline ends. The CDR3 spans 14 residues. CDR1 is LNHNV and CDR2 is YYDKDF in the germline V gene (reference sequence). Here the CDR3 reads CATSRGGGGQPQHF. Written as DNA, the CDR3 is TGTGCCACCAGCAGGGGTGGGGGGGGTCAGCCCCAGCATTTT.